Below are 6 T cell receptor beta chains sequenced from a single sample in a study of CD8+ T cells in alopecia areata. Sequencing relied on a cDNA template that was reverse transcribed from extracted RNA. Only in-frame clones appear in the TCRdb table, and some are missing; sequencing was by immunoSEQ multiplex PCR. This table has fewer than 150,000 clones, approximately 58% appearing once. The source was CD4+ T cells sorted from blood, collected at week 0. These receptors came from a human donor with alopecia areata.

This clone was found once. The V and J genes are TRBV7-2 and TRBJ2-5; 7 bases align to TRBD1. Trimming cost V 5 bases and J 4 bases; bases outside gene matches: 10. Germline lookup yields CDR1 SGHTA and CDR2 FQGNSA. This CDR3 region has 15 residues. The CDR3 reads CASSPTLSGGETQYF. Written as DNA, the CDR3 is TGTGCCAGCAGCCCCACCTTATCAGGGGGAGAGACCCAGTACTTC.

Only a few counts were recorded for this clone. The chain joins TRBV7-9 to TRBJ1-1, with D possibly being TRBD1 (5 bases). The ends were cut back, 3 bases at V and 0 bases at J, with 11 bases in the middle. Germline CDR1 reads SEHNR; CDR2 reads FQNEAQ (reference sequence). The length of the CDR3 is 15 residues. Here the CDR3 reads CASSFSGLMNTEAFF. CDR3 nucleotide sequence: TGTGCCAGCAGCTTTTCAGGGCTGATGAACACTGAAGCTTTCTTT.

This clone was detected a few times. The chain employs TRBV5-1 and TRBJ2-1; D gene ambiguous. This CDR3 is 16 amino acids long. Looked up from germline, CDR1 is SGHRS and CDR2 is YFSETQ. V was clipped by 2 bases and J by 5 bases, with 17 bases between them. The DNA of the CDR3 is TGCGCCAGCAGCTTATTTGAAGCCCCGCGCCACAATGAGCAGTTCTTC. Translation gives CASSLFEAPRHNEQFF. The entire variable domain, with the rest obtained from reference TRBV5-1 and TRBJ2-1, is as follows: KAGVTQTPRYLIKTRGQQVTLSCSPISGHRSVSWYQQTPGQGLQFLFEYFSETQRNKGNFPGRFSGRQFSNSRSEMNVSTLELGDSALYLCASSLFEAPRHNEQFFGPGTRLTVL.

The gene calls are TRBV11-2 and TRBJ1-4; 7 bases match TRBD1. CDR3 size: 14 residues. Germline V gives CDR1 SGHAT, CDR2 FQNNGV. Losses at the gene ends were 2 bases for V and 8 bases for J; bases not matched to a gene: 5. The CDR3 region has the DNA TGTGCCAGCAGCTTACGACAGGGCGGGGAAAAACTGTTTTTT. It encodes CASSLRQGGEKLFF.

This chain uses TRBV7-2 with TRBJ2-7, with D unresolved. Germline lookup yields CDR1 SGHTA and CDR2 FQGNSA. The CDR3 contains 12 residues. Trimming stripped 5 bases from V and 2 bases from J, with 7 bases between. CDR3 residues: CASSRGTYEQYF. The CDR3 DNA is TGTGCCAGCAGCCGCGGAACCTACGAGCAGTACTTC.

The V and J genes are TRBV29-1 and TRBJ2-1; D call uncertain. The ends were cut back, 5 bases at V and 2 bases at J, with 7 bases in the middle. The CDR3 runs to 12 residues. Per germline, CDR1 SQVTM and CDR2 ANQGSEA. CDR3: CSVLSAYNEQFF. The CDR3 DNA is TGCAGCGTTTTATCCGCCTACAATGAGCAGTTCTTC.